The rows below give T cell receptor beta chains drawn from one sample of a study of blood T cells in healthy people across ages. Each CDR3 protein gets one entry after TCRdb re-called the 5' RACE reads with MiXCR. Of fewer than 2 million distinct CDR3 sequences in the sample, 30% to 40% are singletons; the top ten hold 23%. The sample was blood. The receptors derive from a human donor in good health. Both conserved end residues are part of each CDR3. D genes are given only for firm matches.

v_gene	d_gene	j_gene	CDR3aa
TRBV2	NA	TRBJ2-1	CASSSLAEGYEQFF
TRBV7-9	NA	TRBJ1-2	CASSSSPTGGYTF
TRBV20-1	NA	NA	CSASDRRGSYEQYF
TRBV6-5	NA	TRBJ1-5	CASSSRSQPQHF
TRBV29-1	TRBD2	TRBJ2-5	CSVQRGGETQYF
TRBV6-5	NA	TRBJ1-1	CASSLSHGQAFF
TRBV13	TRBD1	TRBJ1-2	CATGQASNYGYTF
TRBV29-1	TRBD2	TRBJ2-1	CSVETRGVVYNEQFF
TRBV18	NA	TRBJ2-5	CASSPIAEQETQYF
TRBV7-2	TRBD1	TRBJ1-5	CASSYTGGAEYQPQHF
TRBV5-1	NA	TRBJ2-5	CASSKGPSYQETQYF
TRBV28	NA	TRBJ1-2	CASSLSDTYGYTF
TRBV28	TRBD1	TRBJ1-2	CASSQWDRENGYTF
TRBV28	NA	TRBJ2-3	CASSSLQGGRGTDTQYF
TRBV2	NA	TRBJ1-1	CASSEQDLYTEAFF
TRBV4-1	NA	TRBJ2-2	CASSQALLVTTGELFF
TRBV10-3	TRBD1	TRBJ2-7	CATQVNRGSHEQYF
TRBV10-3	NA	TRBJ1-1	CAISGSRTGPTNTEAFF